The 29 T cell receptor beta chains listed next were all sequenced from one sample in a study of CD8 T cells in ankylosing spondylitis. These TCRs' antigens remain unknown. TCRdb re-called the 5' RACE reads with MiXCR, one entry per CDR3 protein. The table lists about 400,000 distinct CDR3 sequences, under 25% of them singletons. Study findings and constraints: Blood from ankylosing spondylitis patients appeared to carry a characteristic roughly 8-variant TCR beta motif.

Specimen: blood, either unsorted or a sorted T cell fraction (not recorded which). All receptors come from a male donor with ankylosing spondylitis.

There are many counts of this clonotype. The V call is TRBV6-1, the J call TRBJ1-5; 7 bases are shared with TRBD1. CDR1 is MNHNS and CDR2 is SASEGT in the germline V gene. V trimming: 4 bases; J trimming: 1 base; junction bases outside the gene matches: 7. The CDR3 loop spans 16 amino acids. CDR3 bases: TGTGCCAGCAGTGGCGGGACAGTAGCGAGCAATCAGCCCCAGCATTTT. This translates into CASSGGTVASNQPQHF.

V is TRBV6-2 or TRBV6-3 and J is TRBJ2-5; 12 bases fit TRBD2. This CDR3 contains 16 residues. CDR1 is MNHEY and CDR2 is SVGEGT in the germline V gene. V gave up 2 bases and J gave up 5 bases; unmatched junction bases: 6. CDR3 amino acids: CASSYPAGTSGETQYF. In DNA form, the CDR3 reads TGTGCCAGCAGTTACCCGGCCGGGACTAGCGGGGAGACCCAGTACTTC.

This clonotype was observed a few times. The chain joins TRBV18 to TRBJ2-2; TRBD1 might be the D (6 bases). The CDR3 runs 16 residues. The germline V and J ends were trimmed by 3 bases and 1 base, with 12 bases remaining between them. Per the germline V gene, CDR1 is KGHSH and CDR2 is LQKENI. This CDR3 is CASSPLTGQNTGELFF. The CDR3 nucleotides read TGTGCCAGCTCACCTTTAACGGGACAGAACACCGGGGAGCTGTTTTTT.

The rearrangement joins TRBV10-2 to TRBJ1-4; possible D gene TRBD1, 5 bases. The CDR3 consists of 14 residues. Germline assignment: CDR1 WSHSY and CDR2 SAAADI. Trimming cost V 4 bases and J 7 bases, with 13 bases left between them. CDR3: CASSVFGTGEKLFF. The CDR3 DNA sequence: TGCGCCAGCAGTGTGTTCGGGACTGGTGAAAAACTGTTTTTT.

A few counts support this clonotype. The CDR3 loop is CASSSSGGELFF. In nucleotides, the CDR3 is TGTGCCAGCAGCTCTAGCGGCGGGGAGCTGTTTTTT. The chain carries TRBV11-1 and TRBJ2-2; the match to TRBD2 covers 7 bases. V dropped 4 bases and J dropped 7; count of bases not matched to a gene: 0. This CDR3 spans 12 amino acids. Germline CDR1 and CDR2: SGHAT and FQDESV (reference sequence).

The chain carries TRBV7-2 and TRBJ1-1; 8 bases align to TRBD1. CDR1 and CDR2 (germline): SGHTA, FQGNSA. Unmatched junction bases numbered 5, after V lost 4 bases and J lost 4 bases. CDR3 length: 14 residues. The CDR3 nucleotides read TGTGCCAGCAGCTGGACAGGGTTGAGCACTGAAGCTTTCTTT. Translating gives CASSWTGLSTEAFF.

This clonotype showed up many times. The chain carries TRBV5-1 and TRBJ2-7; D is possibly TRBD2 (6 bases). The CDR3 covers 16 residues. V shed 4 bases and J shed 4 bases, with 21 bases lying between them. The germline V gene has CDR1 SGHRS and CDR2 YFSETQ. CDR3 residues: CASSTGTARLLYEQYF. CDR3 coding DNA: TGCGCCAGCAGCACCGGGACTGCTAGACTCCTATACGAGCAGTACTTC.

This clonotype was seen a handful of times. The V and J genes are TRBV2 and TRBJ2-7; D is possibly TRBD1 (5 bases). Deletions cut 6 bases from V and 5 bases from J, with 14 bases between. The CDR3 has 13 amino acids. The V gene's germline CDR1 is SNHLY and CDR2 FYNNEI. The CDR3 is CASSELRQNEQYF. The CDR3 DNA follows: TGTGCCAGCAGCGAGCTGAGACAGAACGAGCAGTACTTC.

This clonotype showed up just a few times. The rearrangement uses TRBV5-1 and TRBJ2-3; D might be TRBD2 (5 bases). The germline CDR1 and CDR2 sequences are SGHRS and YFSETQ. The V gene lost 5 bases and the J gene lost 3 bases, with 16 bases spanning the gap. The CDR3 has 15 residues. Here the CDR3 reads CASRPGIRITDTQYF. DNA of the CDR3: TGCGCCAGCAGGCCCGGGATCCGCATAACAGATACGCAGTATTTT.

This clonotype showed up just a few times. CDR3 sequence reads: CATSDQYRETQYF. As DNA, the CDR3 is TGTGCCACCAGTGATCAGTATCGAGAGACCCAGTACTTC. The V gene is TRBV24-1, the J gene TRBJ2-5; D gene unclear. This CDR3 is 13 amino acids long. Germline V gives CDR1 KGHDR, CDR2 SFDVKD. V dropped 3 bases and J dropped 4 bases, with 8 bases sitting between them.

This clonotype was picked up a small number of times. The V call is TRBV29-1, the J call TRBJ2-2; TRBD1 matches 7 bases. CDR1 is SQVTM and CDR2 is ANQGSEA in the germline V gene. The trim removed 6 bases at V and 6 bases at J, leaving 10 bases unmatched. This CDR3 comprises 14 residues. CDR3 region: CSVTFDRVSGELFF. The DNA for the CDR3 is TGCAGCGTAACTTTTGACAGGGTCTCCGGGGAGCTGTTTTTT.

A few counts support this clonotype. The rearrangement links TRBV7-2 to TRBJ1-2; weak D call: TRBD1 (5 bases). With 1 base removed from V and 2 bases from J, the gap between germline ends came to 8 bases. Germline values: CDR1 SGHTA, CDR2 FQGNSA. There are 14 residues in the CDR3. Here the CDR3 reads CASSLGTSNYGYTF. In DNA form, the CDR3 reads TGTGCCAGCAGCTTAGGGACAAGCAACTATGGCTACACCTTC.

The chain joins TRBV27 to TRBJ2-7, with 10 bases fitting TRBD2. This CDR3 contains 14 residues. CDR1 is MNHEY and CDR2 is SMNVEV in the germline V gene (reference sequence). The trim removed 8 bases at V and 3 bases at J, leaving 7 bases unmatched. In nucleotides, the CDR3 is TGTGCCAGCGGAAGGATAGCGGGAGGCTACGAGCAGTACTTC. It encodes CASGRIAGGYEQYF.

This clonotype was found many times. The rearrangement links TRBV12-3 or TRBV12-4 to TRBJ2-7; the D is unclear. The CDR3 spans 12 residues. V lost 4 bases and J lost 2, with 6 bases in between. CDR3 DNA: TGTGCCAGCAGTTCACAAGCCTACGAGCAGTACTTC. Amino acids: CASSSQAYEQYF.

The J gene is TRBJ2-1, the V gene TRBV20-1, with D possibly TRBD2 on 5 matching bases. The germline CDR1 and CDR2 sequences are DFQATT and SNEGSKA (reference sequence). CDR3 size: 14 residues. V was cut by 6 bases and J by 4 bases, with 16 bases left in between. Here the CDR3 reads CSAKRPDRYNEQFF. The CDR3 DNA reads as TGCAGTGCAAAGCGGCCAGATAGGTACAATGAGCAGTTCTTC.

In DNA, the CDR3 is TGTGCCAGCAGTTCCTCCGGGACAGGGAGCTCCTACGAGCAGTACTTC. It encodes CASSSSGTGSSYEQYF. The chain has TRBV6-5 and TRBJ2-7; 9 bases map to TRBD1. The CDR3 contains 16 residues. Germline V gives CDR1 MNHEY, CDR2 SVGAGI. J gave up 0 bases and V 4 bases, and 7 bases lay outside the gene matches.

The sample holds a few counts of this clonotype. The J gene is TRBJ1-5, the V gene TRBV27, with unresolved D. CDR3 length: 17 residues. Germline CDR1 and CDR2: MNHEY and SMNVEV (reference sequence). V was trimmed by 4 bases and J by 0 bases, leaving 16 bases between them. This CDR3 is CASSSFGSRYSNQPQHF. The CDR3 DNA reads TGTGCCAGCAGTTCGTTCGGCAGCCGTTATAGCAATCAGCCCCAGCATTTT.

This chain links TRBV12-3 or TRBV12-4 with TRBJ2-3; tentatively, D is TRBD2 (5 bases). This CDR3 comprises 12 residues. Trimming took off 6 bases at V and 2 bases at J, with 6 bases between the two ends. CDR3 amino acids: CASSGITDTQYF. Written as DNA, the CDR3 is TGTGCCAGCAGCGGGATCACAGATACGCAGTATTTT.

J is TRBJ2-1 and V is TRBV23-1, with D tentatively TRBD1 (5 bases). TRBV23-1 is placed among ORFs of uncertain function. The V end was cut by 8 bases, the J end by 6 bases, with 14 bases between. This CDR3 is built from 13 residues. DNA of the CDR3: TGCGCCAGCGGTATAAAAAGGGGCAATGAGCAGTTCTTC. Amino acid sequence: CASGIKRGNEQFF.

In nucleotides, the CDR3 is TGTGCCAGCAGCTCCGGGGGACAAGGCTGCGACACTGAAGCTTTCTTT. This sequence encodes CASSSGGQGCDTEAFF. The chain uses TRBV21-1 and TRBJ1-1; the tabulated D call, TRBD1, remains unverified against the DNA. TRBV21-1 is deemed a pseudogene. This CDR3 is 16 amino acids long.

The sample holds a few counts of this clonotype. V is TRBV29-1 and J is TRBJ2-6, with D uncertain. Trimming removed 4 bases at V and 4 bases at J, with 8 bases between. This CDR3 spans 13 amino acids. CDR1 and CDR2 (germline): SQVTM, ANQGSEA. CDR3 sequence reads: CSVVVGGANVLTF. CDR3 nucleotide sequence: TGCAGCGTTGTGGTAGGGGGGGCCAACGTCCTGACTTTC.

This clonotype was counted ten times or more. This chain uses TRBV9 with TRBJ2-3; maybe TRBD2 (5 bases). V dropped 2 bases and J dropped 0 bases, with 10 bases sitting between them. The length of the CDR3 is 15 residues. Germline values: CDR1 SGDLS, CDR2 YYNGEE. CDR3 region: CASSVFGLSTDTQYF. The CDR3 DNA follows: TGTGCCAGCAGCGTTTTCGGACTCAGCACAGATACGCAGTATTTT.

This clonotype was detected only a few times. This chain links TRBV4-1 with TRBJ2-3; D gene uncertain. CDR1 is MGHRA and CDR2 is YSYEKL in the germline V gene. CDR3 size: 13 residues. Trimming took 1 base from V and 4 from J, leaving 6 bases between them. CDR3 sequence reads: CASSQVYADTQYF. The CDR3 bases are TGCGCCAGCAGCCAAGTTTACGCAGATACGCAGTATTTT.

The rearrangement links TRBV2 to TRBJ1-5; TRBD1 is a possible D gene (5 bases). The CDR3 loop spans 14 amino acids. V was trimmed by 5 bases and J by 6 bases, leaving 14 bases between them. CDR1 and CDR2 from the germline V gene are SNHLY and FYNNEI. CDR3 DNA sequence: TGTGCCAGCAGTCCAGGGATAGCTGGTCAGCCCCAGCATTTT. Translated: CASSPGIAGQPQHF. Variable domain in full (rest from reference TRBV2 and TRBJ1-5): EPEVTQTPSHQVTQMGQEVILRCVPISNHLYFYWYRQILGQKVEFLVSFYNNEISEKSEIFDDQFSVERPDGSNFTLKIRSTKLEDSAMYFCASSPGIAGQPQHFGDGTRLSIL.

This chain links TRBV20-1 with TRBJ2-7, with a tentative D call TRBD1 (5 bases). V dropped 7 bases and J dropped 3 bases, with 13 bases sitting between them. The CDR3 is 12 residues long. Per germline, CDR1 DFQATT and CDR2 SNEGSKA (reference sequence). The CDR3 DNA reads TGCAGTGGGTCGCTCAGGGACTACGAGCAGTACTTC. It is translated as CSGSLRDYEQYF.

This clonotype was detected a few times. The V call is TRBV28, the J call TRBJ2-2; D remains unclear. The CDR3 is 15 residues long. V gave up 2 bases and J gave up 4 bases, with 11 bases separating them. The germline gives CDR1 MDHEN, CDR2 SYDVKM. CDR3 nucleotides: TGTGCCAGCAGTTTACGCCTGATTTTCACCGGGGAGCTGTTTTTT. Translation gives CASSLRLIFTGELFF.

Only a few counts were recorded for this clonotype. The chain carries TRBV5-1 and TRBJ1-5; unclear D gene. With 0 bases removed from V and 5 bases from J, the gap between germline ends came to 9 bases. There are 14 residues in the CDR3. Germline loops: CDR1 SGHRS, CDR2 YFSETQ. The CDR3 coding sequence is TGCGCCAGCAGCTTGGGGGTCGGACATCAGCCCCAGCATTTT. This encodes CASSLGVGHQPQHF. Full variable domain (outside the CDR3, taken from reference TRBV5-1 and TRBJ1-5): KAGVTQTPRYLIKTRGQQVTLSCSPISGHRSVSWYQQTPGQGLQFLFEYFSETQRNKGNFPGRFSGRQFSNSRSEMNVSTLELGDSALYLCASSLGVGHQPQHFGDGTRLSIL.

The chain recombines TRBV25-1 with TRBJ1-2, with 8 bases matching TRBD1. Unmatched junction bases numbered 14, after V lost 4 bases and J lost 10 bases. CDR3 length: 15 residues. Per germline, CDR1 MGHDK and CDR2 SYGVNS. The CDR3 here is CASSGQDRGHPLYTF. The CDR3 DNA follows: TGTGCCAGCAGTGGCCAAGACAGGGGACACCCTCTCTACACCTTC.

This chain uses TRBV5-1 with TRBJ2-3; 10 bases map to TRBD2. V lost 6 bases to trimming and J lost 1 base; unmatched junction nucleotides: 8. Germline values: CDR1 SGHRS, CDR2 YFSETQ. The CDR3 runs 16 residues. For the CDR3, the DNA is TGCGCCAGCAAAGAAGCGGGAGGGCCTGGCACAGATACGCAGTATTTT. This translates into CASKEAGGPGTDTQYF.